This T cell receptor beta chain was recovered during a study of PD-1 blockade in classical Hodgkin lymphoma. Clones were read by immunoSEQ multiplex PCR, and TCRdb kept only the in-frame ones, dropping some. The sample contains roughly 77,000 clones, approximately 93% of which appear only once. The CDR3 consists of 16 residues. Between the trimmed V and J ends, which lost 8 bases and 0 bases, there was a span of 17 bases. Germline V CDR1 and CDR2: MDHEN, SYDVKM. As for time point: newly diagnosed, previously untreated cHL patient sample. The rearrangement joins TRBV28 to TRBJ2-1, with D maybe TRBD1 (5 bases). This receptor was obtained from a human donor with classical Hodgkin lymphoma. The sequenced sample consisted of peripheral blood mononuclear cells (PBMCs). In DNA form, the CDR3 reads TGTGCCAGCTACGACAGACGGGTTAGCTCCTACAATGAGCAGTTCTTC. Translating it yields CASYDRRVSSYNEQFF.